This entry lists 9 T cell receptor beta chains sequenced from one sample in a study of T cells in Graves' hyperthyroidism and ophthalmopathy. Authors of the study amplified TCR beta CDR3 regions from RNA transcripts. TCR CDR3 regions were first amplified by RT-PCR with HTBI primers. TCRdb processed the multiplex PCR reads anew with MiXCR; each CDR3 protein has one entry. The sample lists over 450,000 distinct CDR3 sequences; 15% to 20% were seen once. Sequencing used blood. Receptor source: a woman under 30 with Graves' ophthalmopathy.

V usage is TRBV15 and J usage is TRBJ1-5; D remains unclear. Trimming left V 0 bases short and J 0 bases short, with 15 bases between. Germline-derived CDR1 and CDR2 are LNHNV and YYDKDF (reference sequence). The CDR3 is 18 amino acids. The CDR3 region has the DNA TGTGCCACCAGCAGAGAAGAGAGGTGGCTTTATAGCAATCAGCCCCAGCATTTT. Residues: CATSREERWLYSNQPQHF.

There are many counts of this clonotype. The V call is TRBV6-2 or TRBV6-3, the J call TRBJ2-3, with TRBD2 matching over 9 bases. The length of the CDR3 is 15 residues. CDR1 MNHEY and CDR2 SVGEGT come from the germline V gene. J was trimmed by 2 bases and V by 6 bases; bases with no gene match: 6. CDR3 amino acids: CASSYLAGNTDTQYF. DNA of the CDR3: TGTGCCAGCAGCTATCTAGCGGGGAACACAGATACGCAGTATTTT.

CDR3 DNA: TGTGCCAGCAGCTTGGCCCCTTTGGAAAGCTACAATGAGCAGTTCTTC. It translates to CASSLAPLESYNEQFF. This chain joins TRBV11-2 and TRBJ2-1; D is undetermined. The CDR3 sequence is 16 residues long. In germline, CDR1 is SGHAT, CDR2 FQNNGV. The ends were cut back, 3 bases at V and 3 bases at J, with 15 bases in the middle.

This clonotype showed up just a few times. This sequence joins TRBV25-1 and TRBJ2-2, with D perhaps TRBD1 or TRBD2 (5 bases each). Germline lookup yields CDR1 MGHDK and CDR2 SYGVNS. The CDR3 spans 16 residues. Trimming removed 6 bases from V and 8 bases from J, with 22 bases in between. The CDR3 reads CASRPGTGNSSGELFF. CDR3 sequence (DNA): TGTGCCAGCAGGCCCGGGACGGGGAACAGTTCGGGGGAGCTGTTTTTT.

In this sample, this clonotype turned up many times. The chain carries TRBV20-1 and TRBJ1-2, with a possible D match to TRBD1 (5 bases). Germline V gives CDR1 DFQATT, CDR2 SNEGSKA (reference sequence). V was cut by 6 bases and J by 6 bases, with 17 bases left in between. The CDR3 loop spans 13 amino acids. CDR3 sequence reads: CSASRARGDGYTF. The CDR3 DNA follows: TGCAGTGCCTCACGAGCCAGAGGGGATGGCTACACCTTC.

In this sample, this clonotype turned up a few times. The chain couples TRBV19 to TRBJ2-1, with a tentative D call TRBD2 (5 bases). CDR3 length: 13 amino acids. Trimming cost V 3 bases and J 4 bases, with 7 bases left between them. Germline CDR1 reads LNHDA; CDR2 reads SQIVND (reference sequence). The CDR3 loop is CASSIEGYNEQFF. In DNA, the CDR3 is TGTGCCAGTAGTATTGAGGGTTACAATGAGCAGTTCTTC.

This clonotype has only a few counts. The chain uses TRBV19 and TRBJ1-1; no clear D. Per the germline V gene, CDR1 is LNHDA and CDR2 is SQIVND (reference sequence). This CDR3 has 13 amino acids. The germline V and J ends were trimmed by 8 bases and 2 bases, with 12 bases remaining between them. CDR3 residues: CASGEAGNTEAFF. In DNA form, the CDR3 reads TGTGCCAGTGGTGAAGCAGGCAACACTGAAGCTTTCTTT.

The rearrangement joins TRBV3-1 to TRBJ1-1; D gene unclear. The CDR3 is 14 amino acids. V was clipped by 1 base and J by 4 bases, with 10 bases between them. Germline loops: CDR1 LGHDT, CDR2 YNNKEL (reference sequence). The CDR3: CASSQVARSTEAFF. DNA for the CDR3: TGTGCCAGCAGCCAAGTTGCCAGAAGCACTGAAGCTTTCTTT.

With regard to this clonotype: The conserved phenylalanine or tryptophan is not found at the CDR3 terminus, so this likely reflects a read error. CDR3 bases: TGTGCCAGCACCCCCTGGGCCGGGCACCGACATTCACCCCTCCACTCT. As protein: CASTPWAGHRHSPLHS. The chain couples TRBV6-1 to TRBJ1-6, with D unresolved. The germline V and J ends were trimmed by 7 bases and 8 bases, with 21 bases remaining between them. CDR1 and CDR2 (germline): MNHNS, SASEGT. This CDR3 comprises 16 residues.